The present TCR beta chain was sequenced within a study of T-cell reconstitution after alpha-beta-depleted transplantation in children (dated by TCRdb to about 2016). Background for the entire study: Using TCR repertoire profiling, the study quantitatively followed how T-cell immune reconstitution unfolded in children after TCRalphabeta/CD19-depleted allogeneic hematopoietic cell transplantation.

The library was prepared using PCR. The run used an Illumina HiSeq 2500. TCR libraries were prepared with molecular barcoding, using unique molecular identifiers to normalize TCRbeta repertoire quantification. TCRdb ran its own pipeline on the public reads, namely fastp trimming at Q25 and MiXCR clone calling, and kept in-frame beta chains. Entries that share a CDR3 protein sequence are merged under the most common genes and DNA. The sample table shows approximately 85,000 distinct CDR3 sequences, and 11% to 15% are seen once. Around a quarter of the sample goes to the ten largest clones. Comment on this clonotype: Its antigen is unknown. One base away there is no much larger clone; base qualities are not given.

General findings and caveats noted by the study authors: The apparently early recovery of alphabetaT-cell counts about two months after transplant reportedly depended on only several hundred rapidly expanded clones that came from non-depleted graft cells. The frequencies of hyperexpanded clones fell over the following months, and after one year, T-cell counts and TCRbeta diversity were mostly attributed to newly produced T cells. In some patients, high TCRbeta diversity at day 60 was attributed to recipient T cells and intrathymic progenitors that had survived conditioning.

The CDR3 holds 14 amino acids from the cysteine to the phenylalanine. Of the read, only the CDR3 DNA is kept; its 42 bases are in frame from base 1. Reading the germline V gene gives CDR1 MNHEY and CDR2 SVGAGI. V is shortened by 2 bases, J by 8 bases, and the region joining them spans 15 bases. The label giving this sample's treatment or condition can be read as: allogeneic hematopoietic cell transplantation with graft depleted of TCRalphabeta T cells and CD19 B cells. TCRalphabeta/CD19-depleted allogeneic hematopoietic cell grafts were given to the transplant recipients, all of whom were children. The sequencing here drew on PBMCs, mostly from graft donor cells, taken 180 days after TCRalphabeta/CD19-depleted stem cell transplant. The V gene is TRBV6-5 and the J gene is TRBJ1-2; a tentative D call is TRBD1 (6 bases match). The TCR originated in a male patient aged 2 to 10 who had a stem cell transplant for acute lymphoblastic leukemia, so the T cells may come from the graft donor. The nucleotides are TGTGCCAGCAGTTACCCCGGGGGGCCGGGGGGCTACACCTTC. Its coded protein is CASSYPGGPGGYTF.